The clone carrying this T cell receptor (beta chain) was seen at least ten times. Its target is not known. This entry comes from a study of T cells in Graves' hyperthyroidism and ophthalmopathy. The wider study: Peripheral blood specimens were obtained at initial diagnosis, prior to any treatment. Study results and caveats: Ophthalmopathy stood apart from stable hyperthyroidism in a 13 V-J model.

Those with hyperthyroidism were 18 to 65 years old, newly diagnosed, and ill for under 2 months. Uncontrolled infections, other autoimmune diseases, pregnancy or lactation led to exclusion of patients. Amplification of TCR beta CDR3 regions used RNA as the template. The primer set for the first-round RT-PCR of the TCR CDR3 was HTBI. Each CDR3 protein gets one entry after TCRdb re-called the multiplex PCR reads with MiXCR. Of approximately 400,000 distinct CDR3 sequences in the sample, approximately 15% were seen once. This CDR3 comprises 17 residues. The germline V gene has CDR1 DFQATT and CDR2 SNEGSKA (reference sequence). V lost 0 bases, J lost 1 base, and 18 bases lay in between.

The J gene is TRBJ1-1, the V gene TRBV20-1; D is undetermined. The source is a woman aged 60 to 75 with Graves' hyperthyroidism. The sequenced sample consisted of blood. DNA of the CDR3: TGCAGTGCTAGAGATCTGTGGGGAGTGGCTGGGAACACTGAAGCTTTCTTT. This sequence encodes CSARDLWGVAGNTEAFF.